This T cell receptor (beta chain) is from a study of OX40 agonist ivuxolimab in advanced cancers. Study-wide context: Ivuxolimab, an antibody acting as an agonist of OX40 (CD134), was used to treat patients. The mean age was around 56 years, ranging from roughly 23 to 80, with 65% to 85% of participants male. Partial responses were recorded for three patients, including one with hepatocellular carcinoma and two with cutaneous melanoma.

V was trimmed by 7 bases and J by 1 base, leaving 13 bases between them. The V gene's germline CDR1 is LNHDA and CDR2 SQIVND (reference sequence). This CDR3 region has 14 residues. TCRdb keeps only in-frame clones here, not all; method: immunoSEQ multiplex PCR. Counted here are around 100,000 clones, roughly 89% occurring once; the ten biggest clones make up approximately 0.3%. This sequence joins TRBV19 and TRBJ1-2, with no clear D. The TCR sequence derives from an adult with an advanced solid tumor such as melanoma, head and neck, liver or kidney cancer. The sample here was CD4+ or CD8+ T cells sorted from blood, taken in a trial of the OX40 agonist ivuxolimab. Here the CDR3 DNA reads TGTGCCAGTAAAACACCAAGAAGTAACTATGGCTACACCTTC. Translated: CASKTPRSNYGYTF.